The source of this T cell receptor beta chain is a study of cytomegalovirus exposure and HLA in healthy donors. Overall study findings and caveats: TCR beta chain V- and J-gene trimming was linked, in a later analysis, to a missense variant in DCLRE1C. TCR beta V segments were, for the most part, productive about 87% or about 30% of the time in an earlier analysis. Exclusion as indistinguishable affected some V segments, including TRBV6-2 and TRBV6-3.

PCR amplification relied on 60 Vbeta primers (plus 13 Jbeta primers). Profiled with immunoSEQ multiplex PCR; TCRdb holds only in-frame clones, not every one. The sample lists tens of thousands of clones; 78% were seen once. This clone turned up a few times. Antigen: not known. Germline V lookup: CDR1 SGHVS, CDR2 FQNEAQ. CDR3 length: 14 residues. The germline V and J ends were trimmed by 1 base and 2 bases, with 9 bases remaining between them. The source is a woman between 40 and 55 years old in good health and CMV-seropositive. Source material: PBMCs. This rearrangement joins TRBV7-8 to TRBJ2-7; D might be TRBD1 (6 bases). The CDR3 region has the DNA TGTGCCAGCAGCTTAGTGGCAGGGGCCTACGAGCAGTACTTC. This translates into CASSLVAGAYEQYF.